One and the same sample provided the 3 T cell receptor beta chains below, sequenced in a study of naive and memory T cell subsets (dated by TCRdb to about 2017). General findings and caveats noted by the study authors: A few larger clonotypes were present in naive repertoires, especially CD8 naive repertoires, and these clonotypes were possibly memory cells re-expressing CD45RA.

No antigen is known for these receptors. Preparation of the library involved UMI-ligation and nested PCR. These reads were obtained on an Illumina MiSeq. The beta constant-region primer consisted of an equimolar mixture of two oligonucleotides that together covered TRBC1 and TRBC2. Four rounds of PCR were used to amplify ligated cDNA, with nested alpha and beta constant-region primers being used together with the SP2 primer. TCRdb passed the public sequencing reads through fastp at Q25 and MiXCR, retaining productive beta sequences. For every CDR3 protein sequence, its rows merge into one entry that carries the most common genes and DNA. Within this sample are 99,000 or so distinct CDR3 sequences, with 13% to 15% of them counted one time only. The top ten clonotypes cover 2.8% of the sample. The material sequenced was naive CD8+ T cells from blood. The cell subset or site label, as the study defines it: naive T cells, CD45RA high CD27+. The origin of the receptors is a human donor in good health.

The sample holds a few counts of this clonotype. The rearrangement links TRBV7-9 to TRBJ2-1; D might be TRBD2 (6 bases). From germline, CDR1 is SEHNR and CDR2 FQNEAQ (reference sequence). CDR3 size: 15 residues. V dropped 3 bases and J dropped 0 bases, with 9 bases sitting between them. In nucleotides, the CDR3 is TGTGCCAGCAGCTTCGGAGGGAGCTCCTACAATGAGCAGTTCTTC. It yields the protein CASSFGGSSYNEQFF.

The CDR3 DNA sequence: TGTGCCAGCAGATTGCCCACGCCGCCTGCGGGGGGCACAGATACGCAGTATTTT. Amino acid sequence: CASRLPTPPAGGTDTQYF. The chain recombines TRBV12-3 or TRBV12-4 with TRBJ2-3; 7 nucleotides align to TRBD2. Trimming removed 6 bases from V and 1 base from J; junction bases left unmatched: 16. CDR3 length: 18 amino acids.

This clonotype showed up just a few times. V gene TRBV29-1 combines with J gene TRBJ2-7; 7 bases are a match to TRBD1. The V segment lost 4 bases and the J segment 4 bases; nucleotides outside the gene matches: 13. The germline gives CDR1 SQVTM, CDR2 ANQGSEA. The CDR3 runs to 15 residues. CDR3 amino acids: CSVVAPQTGPYEQYF. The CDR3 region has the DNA TGCAGCGTTGTAGCTCCACAGACAGGGCCATACGAGCAGTACTTC.